This T cell receptor (beta chain) stems from a study of shared clonotypes between healthy human individuals. Study-level findings and limits: All-four-donor shared clonotypes had higher generation probabilities than non-shared clonotypes did. A generally larger estimated richness was seen in naive subsets than in memory subsets.

Naive CD8 cells lacked CD45RO, underwent positive selection for CCR7 and left out terminally differentiated effector memory CD45RA+ cells. On this clone: Its antigen is currently unknown. The sample holds other DNA sequences that translate to the same CDR3.

Produced via immunoSEQ multiplex PCR; TCRdb's table is partial and in-frame only. Of about 2 million clones listed, about 95% were seen once; the top ten hold under 1.5%. Sequenced material: naive CD8+ T cells sorted from blood. The source is a man between 18 and 35 years old in good health.

Here the CDR3 DNA reads TGTGCCAGCAGCCTTGGGTCCTACAATGAGCAGTTCTTC. Protein product: CASSLGSYNEQFF. The J gene is TRBJ2-1, the V gene TRBV7-2, with unresolved D. V was pared by 5 bases and J by 1 base, with 6 bases between. The CDR3 is 13 amino acids. The germline gives CDR1 SGHTA, CDR2 FQGNSA.